The source of this T cell receptor (beta chain) is a study of shared clonotypes between healthy human individuals. This clone was seen once. This same CDR3 is encoded by further DNA sequences in the sample. Genomic DNA (from each subset) was split evenly across several immunoSEQ plates. Only in-frame clones appear in the TCRdb table, and some are missing; sequencing was by immunoSEQ multiplex PCR. The repertoire holds over a million clones, with 98% as singletons. The TCR was taken from a man aged 25 to 40 in good health. Sequences were obtained from naive CD4+ T cells sorted from blood. Subset noted: CD45RA+ positively selected.

Here the CDR3 reads CASSLGLAGASYNEQFF. The CDR3 DNA sequence: TGCGCCAGCAGCTTGGGGCTAGCGGGAGCATCCTACAATGAGCAGTTCTTC. This chain links TRBV5-1 with TRBJ2-1; 10 bases map to TRBD2. This CDR3 is 17 amino acids long. Looked up from germline, CDR1 is SGHRS and CDR2 is YFSETQ. Trimming took 0 bases from V and 1 from J; bases not matched to a gene: 4.